This T cell receptor beta chain emerged from a study of radiotherapy plus CTLA-4 blockade in lung cancer. Study-level information: Overall, 15% to 20% of patients showed an objective response, while roughly 28% attained disease control.

About this clone: Antigen specificity is unknown.

CDR3 length: 15 residues. Germline CDR1 MNHEY, CDR2 SMNVEV (reference sequence). V lost 0 bases, J lost 9 bases, and 15 bases lay in between. Broader study findings: The best predictor of response was reported to be early blood T cell clone dynamics, with interferon-beta. After treatment with radiotherapy plus ipilimumab, TCR clones that came from the tumor expanded in blood.

Sequencing used immunoSEQ multiplex PCR; TCRdb keeps in-frame clones, though not all of them. The sample records around 82,000 clones, more than 85% being singletons. CTLA-4 blockade with ipilimumab, together with focal radiation, was given to patients with chemo-refractory metastatic non-small-cell lung cancer. Sequenced here: peripheral blood, sampled from a patient treated with radiotherapy plus ipilimumab. This chain uses TRBV27 with TRBJ1-3; D remains unclear. The TCR comes from a human donor with non-small cell lung cancer that progressed on radiotherapy plus ipilimumab. The DNA of the CDR3 is TGTGCCAGCAGTTTATCAGGACCCGGAGTCAGCACCATATATTTT. This translates into CASSLSGPGVSTIYF.